These 16 T cell receptor beta chains originate from one sample sequenced in a study of T cell changes during pregnancy in multiple sclerosis. Clones were read by immunoSEQ multiplex PCR, and TCRdb kept only the in-frame ones, dropping some. There are approximately 100,000 clones in the sample; about 90% occur only once, and about 2.3% lies in the top ten. The material was peripheral blood, obtained after pregnancy. These receptors came from a female donor in good health, enrolled as a control in a pregnancy study.

This chain joins TRBV19 and TRBJ1-1, with a possible D match to TRBD1 (5 bases). Germline-derived CDR1 and CDR2 are LNHDA and SQIVND (reference sequence). CDR3 size: 15 residues. Trimming removed 7 bases from V and 0 bases from J, with 15 bases in between. As DNA, the CDR3 is TGTGCCAGTATGGGGGGTGCAGGAATGAACACTGAAGCTTTCTTT. This encodes CASMGGAGMNTEAFF.

This chain connects TRBV5-5 to TRBJ2-3; 14 bases line up with TRBD2. Germline values: CDR1 SGHKS, CDR2 YYEKEE (reference sequence). This CDR3 contains 17 residues. The trim removed 5 bases at V and 8 bases at J, leaving 13 bases unmatched. This CDR3 reads CASSHIPGLAGVSTQYF. The CDR3 DNA follows: TGTGCCAGCAGTCATATACCGGGACTAGCGGGGGTTAGTACGCAGTATTTT.

This clone was seen a single time. The V call is TRBV19, the J call TRBJ1-1; D unclear. The CDR3 length is 13 residues. V lost 1 base, J lost 1 base, and 4 bases lay in between. Germline assignment: CDR1 LNHDA and CDR2 SQIVND (reference sequence). CDR3 DNA: TGTGCCAGTAGTATAGGCGCGAACACTGAAGCTTTCTTT. This codes for CASSIGANTEAFF.

The rearrangement uses TRBV28 and TRBJ2-1, with TRBD1 as a possible D gene (7 bases). Germline values: CDR1 MDHEN, CDR2 SYDVKM. The CDR3 loop spans 17 amino acids. Trimming cost V 5 bases and J 0 bases, with 17 bases left between them. This chain's CDR3 is CASSRGGAGSSYNEQFF. The CDR3 DNA is TGTGCCAGCAGTAGAGGGGGCGCGGGAAGCTCCTACAATGAGCAGTTCTTC.

This chain uses TRBV2 with TRBJ2-7; possibly TRBD2 for D (5 bases). Looked up from germline, CDR1 is SNHLY and CDR2 is FYNNEI. The germline V and J ends were trimmed by 6 bases and 7 bases, with 10 bases remaining between them. This CDR3 has 11 amino acids. CDR3 sequence: CASRGRGEQYF. CDR3 DNA: TGTGCCAGCAGGGGCCGGGGAGAGCAGTACTTC.

The chain employs TRBV5-5 and TRBJ1-5; D ambiguous. V was trimmed by 2 bases and J by 0 bases, leaving 6 bases between them. CDR3 length: 14 amino acids. The V gene's germline CDR1 is SGHKS and CDR2 YYEKEE (reference sequence). The CDR3 DNA sequence: TGTGCCAGCAGCTTACAATATAGCAATCAGCCCCAGCATTTT. Protein: CASSLQYSNQPQHF.

V gene TRBV18 combines with J gene TRBJ2-7; 16 bases agree with TRBD2. Germline V CDR1 and CDR2: KGHSH, LQKENI. V shed 3 bases and J 3 bases; nucleotides not matched to a gene: 5. The CDR3 contains 17 residues. The CDR3 region is CASSPGTSGRAVYEQYF. The CDR3 DNA sequence: TGTGCCAGCTCACCCGGGACTAGCGGGAGGGCCGTCTACGAGCAGTACTTC.

This clone was detected ten times or more. The V call is TRBV27, the J call TRBJ2-7, with D perhaps TRBD1 (6 bases). V was clipped by 4 bases and J by 6 bases, with 16 bases between them. This CDR3 has 14 amino acids. Germline CDR1 reads MNHEY; CDR2 reads SMNVEV (reference sequence). In DNA, the CDR3 is TGTGCCAGCAGTTCGGAGAGGGGGACCGTCGAGCAGTACTTC. Amino acid sequence: CASSSERGTVEQYF.

The gene calls are TRBV5-1 and TRBJ1-1, with D unclear. Deletions cut 4 bases from V and 1 base from J, with 8 bases between. The CDR3 is 13 residues long. The germline gives CDR1 SGHRS, CDR2 YFSETQ. Here the CDR3 reads CASSVPGNTEAFF. The CDR3 region has the DNA TGCGCCAGCAGCGTCCCGGGGAACACTGAAGCTTTCTTT.

The rearrangement uses TRBV4-2 and TRBJ2-7; TRBD2 aligns across 10 bases. Germline values: CDR1 LGHNA, CDR2 YNFKEQ. The CDR3 extends over 16 amino acids. The V segment lost 4 bases and the J segment 1 base; nucleotides outside the gene matches: 7. The CDR3 loop reads CASSPTGLAVSYEQYF. CDR3 in DNA: TGTGCCAGCAGCCCTACTGGACTAGCGGTATCCTACGAGCAGTACTTC.

This chain uses TRBV19 with TRBJ1-4, with TRBD1 matching over 9 bases. Trimming removed 5 bases from V and 2 bases from J; junction bases left unmatched: 3. This CDR3 comprises 15 residues. Per the germline V gene, CDR1 is LNHDA and CDR2 is SQIVND (reference sequence). CDR3: CASSVQGATNEKLFF. CDR3 nucleotide sequence: TGTGCCAGTAGTGTACAGGGGGCTACTAATGAAAAACTGTTTTTT.

In DNA, the CDR3 is TGTGCCACCAGCGTTGCGGGCTTAACCAAAAACATTCAGTACTTC. Protein product: CATSVAGLTKNIQYF. This sequence joins TRBV15 and TRBJ2-4; a weak D match, TRBD2 (5 bases). Germline V lookup: CDR1 LNHNV, CDR2 YYDKDF (reference sequence). CDR3 length: 15 residues. V lost 5 bases to trimming and J lost 2 bases, with 13 bases between them.

The chain combines TRBV9 with TRBJ2-3; tentative D call: TRBD2 (6 bases). Trimming shortened V by 0 bases and J by 2 bases, and 13 bases separated the two germline ends. There are 16 residues in the CDR3. CDR1 is SGDLS, CDR2 YYNGEE, per germline. The CDR3 reads CASSVGSSVDTDTQYF. The CDR3 DNA follows: TGTGCCAGCAGCGTAGGGTCTAGCGTCGACACAGATACGCAGTATTTT.

This sequence joins TRBV11-3 and TRBJ2-1; 8 positions match TRBD2. Germline V gene sequence: CDR1 SGHNT, CDR2 YENEEA. Trimming cost V 5 bases and J 1 base; bases outside gene matches: 4. This CDR3 comprises 15 residues. The CDR3 reads CASSRAGASYNEQFF. The DNA of the CDR3 is TGTGCCAGCAGCAGAGCGGGGGCATCCTACAATGAGCAGTTCTTC.

V is TRBV11-2 and J is TRBJ2-2, with D possibly matching TRBD1 (5 bases). The CDR3 covers 16 residues. V lost 4 bases to trimming and J lost 5 bases, with 17 bases between them. Germline values: CDR1 SGHAT, CDR2 FQNNGV. Written as DNA, the CDR3 is TGTGCCAGCAGCTCCCGACAGCAGGGTTGGACCGGGGAGCTGTTTTTT. This codes for CASSSRQQGWTGELFF.

This clone was recorded a few times. Sequence at one end of the junction differs from germline and may be a read error. The chain links TRBV19 to TRBJ2-3, with D tentatively TRBD2 (7 bases). The CDR3 is 17 amino acids. In germline, CDR1 is LNHDA, CDR2 SQIVND (reference sequence). The CDR3 DNA reads as TGTGCCAGTAGAATAGTTAGTGGGGGGGGCCTCCCAGATACGCAGTATTTT. It translates to CASRIVSGGGLPDTQYF.